One TCR beta chain is described in this entry. Its antigen is currently unknown. V lost 5 bases to trimming and J lost 5 bases; unmatched junction nucleotides: 7. CDR3 length equals 14 residues. Germline-derived CDR1 and CDR2 are SEHNR and FQNEAQ (reference sequence). This specimen belongs to a study of OX40 agonist ivuxolimab in advanced cancers. On the study more broadly: Three patients showed partial responses: one hepatocellular carcinoma and two cutaneous melanoma cases. General study points: There was clonal expansion of CD4+ and CD8+ blood T cells by week 6 at 0.1 to 3.0 mg/kg. Normalized expansion of T-cell clones was also low for some nonresponders.

Some clones are missing from TCRdb's copy, which holds only in-frame ones; the method was immunoSEQ multiplex PCR. The data contain roughly 90,000 clones, less than 95% of them singletons. This receptor was taken from an adult with an advanced solid tumor such as melanoma, head and neck, liver or kidney cancer. The gene calls are TRBV7-9 and TRBJ2-5; 8 bases agree with TRBD2. The sequenced sample was CD4+ or CD8+ T cells sorted from blood, obtained in a trial of the OX40 agonist ivuxolimab. In nucleotides, the CDR3 is TGTGCCAGCAGCCCCCTAGCGGGTCGGGAGACCCAGTACTTC. It is translated as CASSPLAGRETQYF.